The entry below describes one T cell receptor beta chain. Its target is unknown. Survey-level immunoSEQ v3.0 assays were run. Researchers set sequencing to target roughly 35,000-55,000 T-cell genomes per sample. Using immunoSEQ multiplex PCR, the repertoire was profiled, and TCRdb retains in-frame clones only, with some absent. The sample lists around 21,000 clones, 88% occurring once. The CDR3 has 15 amino acids. The germline CDR1 and CDR2 sequences are SGDLS and YYNGEE. V gave up 2 bases and J gave up 2 bases; unmatched junction bases: 4. The source of the sample is a study of long-term antiretroviral therapy in people with HIV. Study results and caveats: Researchers lacked any data on ART adherence, viral resistance or therapy changes. CDR3 lengths in HIV samples spanned a narrower range than controls.

No donor had fewer than one pre-ART PBMC sample or fewer than two post-ART PBMC samples. This receptor was taken from a man aged 55 to 69 with HIV. The chain joins TRBV9 to TRBJ2-5; 9 bases match TRBD1. The sample in question was unsorted PBMCs, obtained 2.3 years after starting antiretroviral therapy. This CDR3 reads CASSVLGTGQETQYF. The CDR3, as DNA: TGTGCCAGCAGCGTCCTTGGGACAGGGCAAGAGACCCAGTACTTC.